This T cell receptor (beta chain) is from a study of vaccination and CD4 T cells after COVID-19 (dated by TCRdb to between 2022 and 2023). For the study in its entirety: Every convalescent patient had a positive nasal swab PCR test for SARS-CoV-2, with mild disease in nine patients and severe disease in one. The convalescent cohort comprised six males and four females, including two Hispanic individuals, seven Caucasians, two Asians and one multiracial person. Participants received two doses of either the Pfizer-BioNTech BNT162b2 vaccine (n=8) or the Moderna mRNA-1273 vaccine (n=2). Post-COVID blood samples were collected from convalescent patients a median of around 100 days after diagnosis, with a range of roughly 30 to 161 days. The time from the second vaccine dose to post-vaccine blood sampling had a median of roughly 70 days and ranged from roughly 12 to 250 days. Overlapping spike peptide pools from SARS-CoV-2 and from the common cold coronaviruses HCoV-NL63, HCoV-OC43 and HCoV-229E were used as culture stimuli. As controls, cultures received a CEFX viral epitope pool (the positive control), an HIV-1 Nef peptide pool (the negative control), or no peptide at all. In approximately ten COVID-19 convalescent patients and a handful of infection-naive healthy vaccine recipients, the spike-specific CD4+ TCR repertoire before mRNA vaccination was compared with the repertoire after mRNA vaccination. Points the paper makes about the study in general: Among convalescent patients, a median about 86% of the SARS-CoV-2-reactive clones seen after vaccination appeared only after vaccination, which suggests priming specific to the vaccine. Relatively few convalescent patients were included in the study, and early timepoints after natural infection were not analyzed. The median count of SARS-CoV-2-reactive clonotypes went up from under 25 after infection to 38 after vaccination, although the change was not significant. Of the vaccine-specific clones in convalescent patients, 304 of 307, or nearly all, reacted only to SARS-CoV-2 spike and did not cross-react with common cold coronaviruses.

Receptor amplification or capture employed PCR. At the Johns Hopkins FTIC core, DNA from the cultured CD4+ T cells underwent TCR sequencing with the Oncomine TCR Beta short-read assay. The QIAamp micro DNA kit was used to extract genomic DNA from the cultured CD4+ T cells. Oncomine TCR Beta libraries from cultured CD4+ T cells were pooled with unique dual indexes and sequenced on an Illumina iSeq 100. The paper's data handling went like this. Non-productive sequences were removed, and CDR3s that did not start with C, did not end with F or W, or were shorter than 7 amino acids were discarded. The MANAFEST web application identified antigen-specific clonotypes by comparing peptide-stimulated wells against reference wells and other culture wells. An FDR below 0.05, an odds ratio above 5, and a productive frequency above 0.1% in at least two of three replicate wells were required for clones to be considered positive. Cross-reactive clonotypes were defined as significantly expanded in both SARS-CoV-2 spike wells and at least one common cold coronavirus spike condition. CDR3 homology was assessed with Levenshtein distances (stringdist) and unrooted phylogenetic trees (ape) in R version 3.6.1. TCRdb trimmed the raw reads at Q25, called clones with MiXCR and kept productive beta chains. Every entry covers one CDR3 protein and lists the most common genes and DNA from its rows. These V and J calls are TCRdb output, not the study's own analysis. This sample holds around 20,000 distinct CDR3 sequences; almost 50% were observed only once. The leading ten clones occupy over 5% of the sample.

The sample's treatment or condition label, in plain terms: approximately 11-day PBMC culture with coronavirus spike peptide pools or control peptides (ViraFEST assay). The ViraFEST assay, used in the study, expanded antigen-specific T cells with peptide pools and then identified the expanded clonotypes through TCR sequencing. The positive SARS-CoV-2 PCR tests of the convalescent patients were dated from March to December 2020, before the Alpha, Beta and Delta variants emerged in the United States. PBMCs were cultured at roughly 1.8 million per well in IMDM supplemented with around 5% human AB serum and 10 IU/ml IL-2, with around 10 ug/ml peptide pools added. Half of the culture medium was replaced with fresh IL-2-containing medium on days 3 and 7. Once the cells had been in culture for approximately 10 days, the EasySep CD4+ T cell isolation kit was used to isolate CD4+ T cells by negative selection. PBMCs were separated from whole blood using Ficoll-Paque Plus gradient centrifugation and then either used fresh or cryopreserved at -140C. Each culture condition was generally run in triplicate wells.

In regard to this clonotype: The antigen this receptor binds is unknown. One base away there is no much larger clone; base qualities are not given.

The V end loses 3 bases and the J end loses 2 bases, and a stretch of 14 bases separates them. Including the terminal cysteine and phenylalanine, the CDR3 comprises 16 residues. Only the CDR3 DNA is retained, 48 bases long and in frame from the first base. The germline V gene yields KGHSH for CDR1 and LQKENI for CDR2. The rearrangement combines TRBV18 with TRBJ1-3; TRBD1 could be the D gene, as 5 bases match. The clonotype originates from a human donor who had recovered from COVID-19. Material for sequencing was CD4+ T cells from blood, cultured in vitro. CDR3 region: CASSPAAEGAGNTIYF. The nucleotides read TGTGCCAGCTCACCGGCGGCAGAAGGGGCTGGAAACACCATATATTTT.